A single sample gave rise to the 8 T cell receptor beta chains below, sequenced in a study of control samples from healthy donors and cancer patients. The method was immunoSEQ multiplex PCR; TCRdb's version includes in-frame clones alone and lacks a portion of them. The sample holds 140,000 or so clones, roughly nine tenths seen once. The specimen sequenced was blood. These receptors were collected from a man under 40 in good health.

J is TRBJ2-1 and V is TRBV11-1, with 11 bases fitting TRBD2. Germline CDR1 and CDR2: SGHAT and FQDESV (reference sequence). Trimming cost V 3 bases and J 8 bases; bases outside gene matches: 6. This CDR3 contains 15 residues. The CDR3 region is CASSLLAGGIDEQFF. The CDR3 nucleotides are TGTGCCAGCAGCTTGCTAGCGGGAGGTATTGATGAGCAGTTCTTC.

This clone is deemed medium-sized (0.01 to 0.1%). The V gene is TRBV24-1, the J gene TRBJ2-5; TRBD2 agrees at 14 bases. The CDR3 consists of 18 residues. V dropped 5 bases and J dropped 5; count of bases not matched to a gene: 12. CDR1 and CDR2 (germline): KGHDR, SFDVKD. The CDR3 nucleotides are TGTGCCACCAGTGGTTACACCGGGACTAGCGGGGGTCAGGAGACCCAGTACTTC. Encoded protein: CATSGYTGTSGGQETQYF.

This clone appeared a single time. J is TRBJ2-1 and V is TRBV24-1; 8 nucleotides agree with TRBD1. J lost 9 bases, V lost 3 bases, and 9 bases had no gene match. CDR3 length: 15 residues. Germline CDR1 KGHDR, CDR2 SFDVKD. For the CDR3, the DNA is TGTGCCACCAGTGATGCGGGACAGGTCCGGGGTGAGCAGTTCTTC. Translation: CATSDAGQVRGEQFF.

This chain connects TRBV7-2 to TRBJ1-5; 9 positions match TRBD1. CDR1 and CDR2 (germline): SGHTA, FQGNSA. The V gene end was trimmed by 1 base and the J gene end by 4 bases; junction bases not matched to a gene: 2. The CDR3 has 15 amino acids. The CDR3 loop reads CASSLVGTGNQPQHF. The CDR3 DNA reads as TGTGCCAGCAGCTTAGTCGGGACAGGGAATCAGCCCCAGCATTTT.

The chain employs TRBV7-6 and TRBJ1-2; D possibly corresponds to TRBD1 (5 bases). The CDR3 is 13 amino acids. The V gene's germline CDR1 is SGHVS and CDR2 FNYEAQ. The V end lost 5 bases, the J end lost 2 bases, and 9 bases lay between the germline ends. As DNA, the CDR3 is TGTGCCAGCAGCCCGGGGCAGAACTATGGCTACACCTTC. This codes for CASSPGQNYGYTF.

The J gene is TRBJ1-2, the V gene TRBV18, with D unresolved. CDR3 length: 13 amino acids. Trimming removed 4 bases at V and 3 bases at J, with 9 bases between. Looked up from germline, CDR1 is KGHSH and CDR2 is LQKENI. As DNA, the CDR3 is TGTGCCAGCTCACGGACGGTGGACTATGGCTACACCTTC. Translation: CASSRTVDYGYTF.

This clone has a single count. This chain joins TRBV7-9 and TRBJ2-2; weak D call: TRBD2 (5 bases). Looked up from germline, CDR1 is SEHNR and CDR2 is FQNEAQ (reference sequence). Trimming shortened V by 1 base and J by 7 bases, and 13 bases separated the two germline ends. The length of the CDR3 is 15 residues. For the CDR3, the DNA is TGTGCCAGCAGCTTAGTGTTAACTAGAGGCGGGGAGCTGTTTTTT. Translation gives CASSLVLTRGGELFF. Variable domain in full (rest from reference TRBV7-9 and TRBJ2-2): DTGVSQNPRHKITKRGQNVTFRCDPISEHNRLYWYRQTLGQGPEFLTYFQNEAQLEKSRLLSDRFSAERPKGSFSTLEIQRTEQGDSAMYLCASSLVLTRGGELFFGEGSRLTVL.

This chain links TRBV7-3 with TRBJ1-5; the D gene is possibly TRBD1 (5 bases). Between the trimmed V and J ends, which lost 8 bases and 5 bases, there was a span of 13 bases. This CDR3 contains 13 residues. Per the germline V gene, CDR1 is SGHTA and CDR2 is FQGTGA. CDR3 in amino acids: CASPEGFHQPQHF. The CDR3, as DNA: TGTGCCAGCCCCGAGGGGTTTCATCAGCCCCAGCATTTT.